This T cell receptor (beta chain) was retrieved from a study of PD-L1 blockade in urothelial cancer. Study-level background: At 6 weeks and at 3 weeks (second dose) after treatment start, blood was analyzed.

The CDR3 contains 13 residues. Germline CDR1 reads MDHEN; CDR2 reads SYDVKM. V lost 2 bases to trimming and J lost 3 bases, with 8 bases between them. This clone was observed a handful of times. Produced via immunoSEQ multiplex PCR; TCRdb's table is partial and in-frame only. Of about 95,000 clones in the sample, around 90% are singletons; the top ten hold about 1.7%. Time point meaning: pretreatment peripheral blood. Per-patient samples, pretreatment and on-treatment, numbered 1 to 8. This TCR derives from a man in his fifties or sixties with urothelial cancer. The chain is built from TRBV28 and TRBJ2-7, with D possibly being TRBD1 (6 bases). This specimen consisted of PBMCs, obtained around atezolizumab (anti-PD-L1) treatment. CDR3 nucleotide sequence: TGTGCCAGCAGTTTAGGGGGCGTCTACGAGCAGTACTTC. Its translation: CASSLGGVYEQYF.